This TCR beta chain appears in the sequencing data of a study of T-cell memory formation after mild COVID-19. Germline values: CDR1 SGHRS, CDR2 YFSETQ. V lost 4 bases and J lost 5; bases outside the gene matches: 4. The CDR3 loop spans 16 amino acids. TCRdb processed the 5' RACE reads anew with MiXCR; each CDR3 protein has one entry. The table lists approximately 350,000 distinct CDR3 sequences, 25% to 30% of them singletons. General study results and limits: Certain responding clones were present in pre-infection memory, suggesting participation of cross-reactive memory.

In the case of this clonotype: The antigen is undetermined.

V and J are TRBV5-1 and TRBJ2-3, with TRBD2 matching 16 bases. The sequence derives from an adult woman who had mild COVID-19 (a few samples of this study predate the infection). Cell type and time point are not known. Sequencing was performed on PBMCs or a T cell subset sorted from them (not recorded which). CDR3 sequence reads: CASSPGLAGGQDTQYF. In nucleotides, the CDR3 is TGCGCCAGCAGCCCGGGACTAGCGGGGGGGCAAGATACGCAGTATTTT.